This TCR beta chain was sequenced during a study of T cells in pancreatic ductal adenocarcinoma. Notes on the study in general: Unique clonotypes were about 8.2-fold more numerous in blood than in tumor. Comparisons of tumor and blood clonality may show falsely lower tumor diversity.

The selected patients with pancreatic ductal adenocarcinoma had surgery but no neoadjuvant therapy. Sequencing was performed with immunoSEQ multiplex PCR; in TCRdb, only in-frame clones are kept and a portion is missing. The sample holds 16,000 or so clones, approximately 89% seen once. Between the trimmed V and J ends, which lost 1 base and 8 bases, there was a span of 17 bases. The germline V gene has CDR1 SGHDN and CDR2 FVKESK. This CDR3 is built from 15 residues. Turning to this clone: Its specificity is unknown.

This TCR came from a human donor with pancreatic ductal adenocarcinoma. Sequencing was done on a sample of PBMCs. This rearrangement joins TRBV14 to TRBJ1-1, with a weak D call TRBD1 (5 bases). DNA of the CDR3: TGTGCCAGCAGCCAAGGAAGTCCAGGGAAGTCGGAAGCTTTCTTT. Its protein is CASSQGSPGKSEAFF.